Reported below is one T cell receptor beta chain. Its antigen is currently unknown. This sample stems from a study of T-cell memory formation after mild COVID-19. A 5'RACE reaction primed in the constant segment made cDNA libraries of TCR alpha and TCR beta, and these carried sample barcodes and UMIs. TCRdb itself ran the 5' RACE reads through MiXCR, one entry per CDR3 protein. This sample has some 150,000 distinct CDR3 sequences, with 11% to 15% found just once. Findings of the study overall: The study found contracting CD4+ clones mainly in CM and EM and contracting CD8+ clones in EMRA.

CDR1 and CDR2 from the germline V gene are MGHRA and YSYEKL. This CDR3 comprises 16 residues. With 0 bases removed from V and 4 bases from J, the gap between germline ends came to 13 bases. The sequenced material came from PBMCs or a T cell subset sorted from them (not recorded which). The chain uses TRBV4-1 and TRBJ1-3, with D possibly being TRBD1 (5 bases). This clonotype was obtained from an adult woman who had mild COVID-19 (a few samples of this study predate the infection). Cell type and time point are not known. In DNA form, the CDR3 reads TGCGCCAGCAGCCAAGAGGGGCAGGGCGCAGGAAACACCATATATTTT. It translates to CASSQEGQGAGNTIYF.